The text below deals with one TCR beta chain. Its antigen is not identified. PCR primers comprised 60 Vbeta and 13 Jbeta primers. Sequenced by immunoSEQ multiplex PCR; TCRdb stores in-frame clones only, minus some. Found here are 150,000 to 200,000 clones, approximately 84% of them singletons; the top ten hold 4.8%. The data were obtained in a study of cytomegalovirus exposure and HLA in healthy donors. The study's findings and limits: The authors later linked a missense DCLRE1C variant to TCR beta V- and J-gene trimming. Accurate prediction of HLA-A and HLA-B alleles (for most subjects) was reportedly achieved from TCR beta sequences. Sequencing likely generated an artifact that appeared as a cluster of highly shared sequence variants. More clonal expansion characterized HLA-associated TCR beta chains than equally common others in a later analysis.

V shed 0 bases, J shed 3 bases, and the junction held 7 bases outside the gene matches. The CDR3 covers 16 residues. Germline V gives CDR1 SGHNT, CDR2 YYREEE (reference sequence). The sequencing sample was made of PBMCs. This sequence was found in a girl between 5 and 17 years old in good health and CMV-seropositive. The J gene is TRBJ2-3, the V gene TRBV5-4, with 7 bases aligning to TRBD2. CDR3 protein: CASSLAMRGYTDTQYF. The CDR3, as DNA: TGTGCCAGCAGCTTGGCCATGCGGGGGTATACAGATACGCAGTATTTT.